These 23 T cell receptor beta chains came from one sample sequenced in a study of OX40 agonist ivuxolimab in advanced cancers. TCRdb's copy holds only in-frame clones and misses some; the assay was immunoSEQ multiplex PCR. The sample gives roughly 110,000 clones, about nine tenths of which show up once; around 0.5% is in the top ten. This specimen consisted of CD4+ or CD8+ T cells sorted from blood, obtained in a trial of the OX40 agonist ivuxolimab. The receptor set was obtained from an adult with an advanced solid tumor such as melanoma, head and neck, liver or kidney cancer.

The gene calls are TRBV19 and TRBJ1-1; D is uncertain. The CDR3 spans 13 residues. V was trimmed by 7 bases and J by 0 bases, leaving 9 bases between them. Germline CDR1 is LNHDA and CDR2 is SQIVND (reference sequence). DNA of the CDR3: TGTGCCAGTACCACCTCAGTGAACACTGAAGCTTTCTTT. It specifies CASTTSVNTEAFF.

The J gene is TRBJ1-1, the V gene TRBV25-1; 9 positions match TRBD1. The CDR3 covers 15 residues. V dropped 5 bases and J dropped 4; count of bases not matched to a gene: 8. The V gene's germline CDR1 is MGHDK and CDR2 SYGVNS. The CDR3: CASSQSTGGPTEAFF. The CDR3 nucleotides read TGTGCCAGCAGTCAATCAACAGGGGGCCCCACTGAAGCTTTCTTT.

The rearrangement joins TRBV30 to TRBJ2-1; tentative D call: TRBD2 (5 bases). The CDR3 is 11 residues long. V shed 5 bases and J shed 7 bases, with 9 bases lying between them. The germline CDR1 and CDR2 sequences are GTSNPN and SVGIG (reference sequence). The chain's CDR3 is CAWLRGNEQFF. DNA for the CDR3: TGTGCCTGGCTACGGGGTAATGAGCAGTTCTTC.

The rearrangement joins TRBV7-3 to TRBJ2-1; D perhaps matches TRBD1 (6 bases). Trimming took off 8 bases at V and 5 bases at J, with 22 bases between the two ends. The CDR3 covers 16 residues. CDR1 is SGHTA, CDR2 FQGTGA, per germline. The CDR3 DNA reads TGTGCCAGCCGCGCTCGGACAGAGGCCGATCACAATGAGCAGTTCTTC. Protein: CASRARTEADHNEQFF. Full variable domain (remainder filled in from reference TRBV7-3 and TRBJ2-1): GAGVSQTPSNKVTEKGKYVELRCDPISGHTALYWYRQSLGQGPEFLIYFQGTGAADDSGLPNDRFFAVRPEGSVSTLKIQRTERGDSAVYLCASRARTEADHNEQFFGPGTRLTVL.

The chain combines TRBV2 with TRBJ2-2; D is ambiguous. Trimming cost V 0 bases and J 5 bases, with 10 bases left between them. CDR1 is SNHLY and CDR2 is FYNNEI in the germline V gene. This CDR3 is built from 15 residues. The CDR3 here is CASSEAPARTGELFF. For the CDR3, the DNA is TGTGCCAGCAGTGAAGCCCCGGCGAGAACCGGGGAGCTGTTTTTT.

The V and J genes are TRBV7-6 and TRBJ2-7; tentatively, D is TRBD1 or TRBD2 (6 bases each). CDR3 size: 15 residues. The germline CDR1 and CDR2 sequences are SGHVS and FNYEAQ. Trimming took 5 bases from V and 4 from J, leaving 18 bases between them. The CDR3 DNA follows: TGTGCCAGCAGCCGTGGAGGGACAAACGATTACGAGCAGTACTTC. Translated: CASSRGGTNDYEQYF. Together with reference TRBV7-6 and TRBJ2-7, the CDR3 gives the full variable domain: GAGVSQSPRYKVTKRGQDVALRCDPISGHVSLYWYRQALGQGPEFLTYFNYEAQQDKSGLPNDRFSAERPEGSISTLTIQRTEQRDSAMYRCASSRGGTNDYEQYFGPGTRLTVT.

This chain uses TRBV4-3 with TRBJ2-1; possibly TRBD1 for D (6 bases). The CDR3 runs 13 residues. Per the germline V gene, CDR1 is LGHNA and CDR2 is YSLEER. Trimming removed 6 bases from V and 6 bases from J, with 12 bases in between. CDR3 residues: CASRGHLLNEQFF. The CDR3 DNA follows: TGCGCCAGCAGGGGACATTTGCTCAATGAGCAGTTCTTC.

The chain couples TRBV6-5 to TRBJ2-5; 8 positions agree with TRBD1. The DNA end lines up better with TRBJ2-7; the J call may be wrong. The CDR3 totals 14 residues. Germline CDR1 and CDR2: MNHEY and SVGAGI. CDR3 sequence: CASGRDRGPYEQYF. CDR3 bases: TGTGCCAGCGGGAGAGACAGGGGCCCTTACGAGCAGTACTTC.

The chain couples TRBV4-2 to TRBJ2-5; the match to TRBD2 covers 10 bases. The ends lost 0 bases at V and 5 bases at J; junction bases unmatched: 6. The CDR3 is made up of 16 amino acids. CDR1 is LGHNA and CDR2 is YNFKEQ in the germline V gene. Here the CDR3 reads CASSQEAAGGPETQYF. The CDR3 DNA reads as TGTGCCAGCAGCCAAGAGGCAGCGGGGGGGCCGGAGACCCAGTACTTC.

V gene TRBV9 combines with J gene TRBJ1-2, with D perhaps matching TRBD1 (6 bases). This CDR3 has 15 amino acids. The V gene lost 0 bases and the J gene lost 3 bases, with 12 bases spanning the gap. Germline V lookup: CDR1 SGDLS, CDR2 YYNGEE. CDR3 DNA sequence: TGTGCCAGCAGCGTAGGGCGGGGGGCTTACTATGGCTACACCTTC. This codes for CASSVGRGAYYGYTF. The full variable domain, its missing parts supplied by reference TRBV9 and TRBJ1-2, is DSGVTQTPKHLITATGQRVTLRCSPRSGDLSVYWYQQSLDQGLQFLIQYYNGEERAKGNILERFSAQQFPDLHSELNLSSLELGDSALYFCASSVGRGAYYGYTFGSGTRLTVV.

CDR3 DNA sequence: TGTGCCAGCAGCTCGGACCCGGTGGGGAATTCACCCCTCCACTTT. Translating gives CASSSDPVGNSPLHF. The rearrangement links TRBV7-9 to TRBJ1-6; D is unresolved. Germline V lookup: CDR1 SEHNR, CDR2 FQNEAQ (reference sequence). CDR3 length: 15 residues. Trimming cost V 4 bases and J 7 bases, with 14 bases left between them.

V gene TRBV5-1 combines with J gene TRBJ1-1; 10 bases map to TRBD1. Germline-derived CDR1 and CDR2 are SGHRS and YFSETQ. V was pared by 4 bases and J by 4 bases, with 7 bases of the junction left unmatched. The CDR3 runs to 15 residues. CDR3 nucleotide sequence: TGCGCCAGCAGCGGCCGACAGGGGGCGGGCACTGAAGCTTTCTTT. It yields the protein CASSGRQGAGTEAFF.

The chain's CDR3 is CASSFRDRARTGELFF. In DNA, the CDR3 is TGTGCCAGCAGTTTTAGGGACAGGGCCCGGACCGGGGAGCTGTTTTTT. J is TRBJ2-2 and V is TRBV28, with 9 bases matching TRBD1. Germline CDR1 MDHEN, CDR2 SYDVKM. The CDR3 consists of 16 residues. Trimming cost V 3 bases and J 5 bases; bases outside gene matches: 7.

The chain recombines TRBV18 with TRBJ2-1, with D possibly being TRBD1 or TRBD2 (5 bases each). V lost 4 bases and J 10 bases, leaving 17 bases between the germline ends. The CDR3 extends over 14 amino acids. Germline V gives CDR1 KGHSH, CDR2 LQKENI. The CDR3 sequence is CASSLGAPGREQFF. In DNA, the CDR3 is TGTGCCAGCTCACTCGGGGCCCCAGGGCGGGAGCAGTTCTTC.

The V gene is TRBV5-1, the J gene TRBJ2-3; D gene unclear. The germline V and J ends were trimmed by 7 bases and 0 bases, with 12 bases remaining between them. CDR1 is SGHRS, CDR2 YFSETQ, per germline. CDR3 length: 14 amino acids. CDR3: CASSDSSSTDTQYF. In DNA form, the CDR3 reads TGCGCCAGCTCTGACTCCTCTAGCACAGATACGCAGTATTTT.

The CDR3: CASSYSFSSPLHF. The DNA of the CDR3 is TGTGCCAGCAGTTACTCGTTCTCTTCACCCCTCCACTTT. The rearrangement joins TRBV6-5 to TRBJ1-6; D unresolved. This CDR3 spans 13 amino acids. Trimming cost V 0 bases and J 9 bases, with 6 bases left between them. The germline V gene encodes CDR1 MNHEY and CDR2 SVGAGI.

The rearrangement uses TRBV18 and TRBJ1-2, with 7 bases matching TRBD1. The V gene's germline CDR1 is KGHSH and CDR2 LQKENI. V was pared by 6 bases and J by 8 bases, with 9 bases of the junction left unmatched. The CDR3 covers 13 residues. DNA for the CDR3: TGTGCCAGCTCTCGACAGGGTGGCGAGGGCTACACCTTC. This translates into CASSRQGGEGYTF.

In this sample, this clone turned up once. The chain uses TRBV7-8 and TRBJ1-1, with D perhaps matching TRBD1 (6 bases). The CDR3 length is 13 residues. V was shortened by 9 bases and J by 7 bases, with 18 bases between the two germline ends. Germline values: CDR1 SGHVS, CDR2 FQNEAQ. DNA for the CDR3: TGTGCCAGTTCCACCCTCAGGGGCCATGAAGCTTTCTTT. It is translated as CASSTLRGHEAFF.

The chain joins TRBV4-1 to TRBJ2-2; D is unclear. CDR1 is MGHRA and CDR2 is YSYEKL in the germline V gene. The V and J ends lost 0 bases and 4 bases respectively, with 12 bases between them. This CDR3 spans 16 amino acids. The CDR3: CASSQDNGLSTGELFF. CDR3 DNA: TGCGCCAGCAGCCAAGATAACGGGCTGAGCACCGGGGAGCTGTTTTTT.

This clone was counted a single time. For the CDR3, the DNA is TGTGCCAGCAGCCCTCTCGGGGGCGGGGGCCAAGAGACCCAGTACTTC. This gives the protein CASSPLGGGGQETQYF. This chain connects TRBV7-9 to TRBJ2-5; TRBD2 is a possible D gene (7 bases). CDR1 and CDR2 (germline): SEHNR, FQNEAQ (reference sequence). The V gene lost 5 bases and the J gene lost 1 base, with 17 bases spanning the gap. The CDR3 totals 16 residues.

The gene calls are TRBV7-2 and TRBJ2-7; D may be TRBD1 (6 bases). V lost 5 bases to trimming and J lost 0 bases, with 11 bases between them. Looked up from germline, CDR1 is SGHTA and CDR2 is FQGNSA. The length of the CDR3 is 14 residues. CDR3 in DNA: TGTGCCAGCAGCGGGGGCCCCAGCTCCTACGAGCAGTACTTC. Its protein product is CASSGGPSSYEQYF.

Concerning this clone itself: The junction differs from germline at one of its ends, possibly a read error. The chain has TRBV7-7 and TRBJ2-7; the match to TRBD1 covers 7 bases. Germline lookup yields CDR1 SSHAT and CDR2 FNYEAQ (reference sequence). The CDR3 sequence is 15 residues long. The CDR3 protein is CASSPITGTAYEQYF. DNA for the CDR3: TGTGCTAGCAGCCCAATCACCGGGACAGCGTACGAGCAGTACTTC.

V gene TRBV7-8 combines with J gene TRBJ2-7; 12 bases are shared with TRBD1. Germline lookup yields CDR1 SGHVS and CDR2 FQNEAQ. With V trimmed by 5 bases and J by 4 bases, 12 bases remained unmatched. The CDR3 extends over 17 amino acids. CDR3 region: CASSPPPGQGASYEQYF. DNA for the CDR3: TGTGCCAGCAGCCCCCCTCCGGGACAGGGGGCGTCTTACGAGCAGTACTTC.